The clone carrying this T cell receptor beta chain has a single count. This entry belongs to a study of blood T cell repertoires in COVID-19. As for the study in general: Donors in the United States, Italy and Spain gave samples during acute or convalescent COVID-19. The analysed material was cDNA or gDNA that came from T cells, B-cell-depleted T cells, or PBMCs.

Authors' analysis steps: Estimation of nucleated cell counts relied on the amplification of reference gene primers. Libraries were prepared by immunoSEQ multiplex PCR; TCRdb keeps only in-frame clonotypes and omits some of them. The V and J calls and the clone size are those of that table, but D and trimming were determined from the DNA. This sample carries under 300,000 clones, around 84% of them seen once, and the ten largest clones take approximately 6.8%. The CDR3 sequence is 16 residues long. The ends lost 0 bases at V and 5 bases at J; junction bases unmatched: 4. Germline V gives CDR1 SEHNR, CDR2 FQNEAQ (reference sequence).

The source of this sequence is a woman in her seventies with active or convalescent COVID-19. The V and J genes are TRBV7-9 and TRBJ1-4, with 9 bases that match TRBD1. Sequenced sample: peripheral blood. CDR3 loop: CASSLALGQGNEKLFF. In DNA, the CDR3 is TGTGCCAGCAGCTTAGCTTTAGGACAGGGGAATGAAAAACTGTTTTTT. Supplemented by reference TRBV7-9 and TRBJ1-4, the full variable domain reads DTGVSQNPRHKITKRGQNVTFRCDPISEHNRLYWYRQTLGQGPEFLTYFQNEAQLEKSRLLSDRFSAERPKGSFSTLEIQRTEQGDSAMYLCASSLALGQGNEKLFFGSGTQLSVL.